There are a few counts of the clone carrying this TCR beta chain. As yet, its antigen is unknown. V shed 1 base and J shed 4 bases, with 15 bases lying between them. The CDR3 has 15 residues. The germline V gene has CDR1 DFQATT and CDR2 SNEGSKA (reference sequence). Universal primer sites and UMIs were introduced during 5'RACE template-switching synthesis of TCR cDNA. TCRdb passed the 5' RACE reads through MiXCR, listing each CDR3 protein once. The table shows 550,000 or so distinct CDR3 sequences, with 19% occurring only once. The sample belongs to a study of T cells after yellow fever vaccination. General study points: A faster peak, day 5 versus 15, was reached by the weaker secondary response. Once the booster was given, most primary-vaccination clones reappeared, at 95% to 98% for CD4 and around 90% for CD8.

The source is a man aged 25 to 40 who received the YFV17D yellow fever vaccine. The rearrangement links TRBV20-1 to TRBJ2-3; tentatively, D is TRBD1 or TRBD2 (5 bases each). This sample comprised PBMCs, obtained 15 days after the yellow fever booster vaccination. The DNA for the CDR3 is TGCAGTGCTAGAGGTGGCCGGATGGGGGCAGATACGCAGTATTTT. The encoded protein is CSARGGRMGADTQYF.